This T cell receptor beta chain was sequenced for a study of tumor and adjacent non-tumor tissue in lung cancer. This sample's RNA came from whole unsorted tissue. This non-tumor lung sample came from over 3 cm beyond the tumor edge. The library came from three nested PCR rounds adapted from ARM-PCR protocols. TCRdb independently ran MiXCR on the multiplex PCR reads; one entry per CDR3 protein. The repertoire consists of approximately 80,000 distinct CDR3 sequences, with 65% to 85% occurring once and the leading ten covering roughly half. With respect to this clonotype: Germline and junction disagree at one end, which may indicate a read error.

The CDR3 totals 11 residues. The sequencing input was distant non-tumor lung tissue. This receptor was taken from a man in his 60s with non-small cell lung cancer. The chain joins TRBV12-3 or TRBV12-4 to TRBJ2-1; no clear D gene. The CDR3 spells CASSLGREQFF. CDR3 nucleotide sequence: TGTGCTAGCAGTTTGGGTAGGGAGCAGTTCTTC.